These T cell receptor beta chains were read from a single sample in a study of OX40 agonist ivuxolimab in advanced cancers. The repertoire was sequenced with immunoSEQ multiplex PCR; TCRdb's copy has only in-frame clones and lacks some. The repertoire holds under 40,000 clones, with roughly 76% as singletons. The sample was CD4+ or CD8+ T cells sorted from blood, taken in a trial of the OX40 agonist ivuxolimab. These TCRs come from an adult with an advanced solid tumor such as melanoma, head and neck, liver or kidney cancer. Each CDR3 is given with its conserved first and last residue. D genes are given only for firm matches. A row's size may be missing; if present it is once, few, many or a size class.

clone size,J gene,V gene,D gene,CDR3 protein,CDR3 DNA
.,TRBJ2-3,TRBV7-6,TRBD1,CASSRRQGTSTDTQYF,TGTGCCAGCAGTCGTAGACAGGGTACTAGCACAGATACGCAGTATTTT
.,TRBJ1-5,TRBV2,.,CASSKERTGSNQPQHF,TGTGCCAGCAGTAAGGAAAGGACGGGAAGCAATCAGCCCCAGCATTTT
.,TRBJ1-2,TRBV5-4,.,CASSPNDRPKNYGYTF,TGTGCCAGCAGCCCTAACGACAGACCAAAAAACTATGGCTACACCTTC
.,TRBJ1-2,TRBV27,.,CASSLEGLYGYTF,TGTGCCAGCAGTTTGGAGGGGCTCTATGGCTACACCTTC
few,TRBJ2-2,TRBV6-5,.,CASSDRELFF,TGTGCCAGCAGTGATAGGGAGCTGTTTTTT
.,TRBJ2-5,TRBV5-5,.,CASTKGGKETQYF,TGTGCCAGCACCAAGGGGGGCAAGGAGACCCAGTACTTC
.,TRBJ1-1,TRBV19,.,CASSIGGGPTEAFF,TGTGCCAGTAGTATCGGTGGGGGCCCCACTGAAGCTTTCTTT
.,TRBJ2-7,TRBV7-8,.,CASSQTGTQPEQYF,TGTGCCAGCAGTCAGACCGGGACGCAACCCGAGCAGTACTTC
.,TRBJ2-3,TRBV28,TRBD1,CASSLPGQGFDTQYF,TGTGCCAGCAGTTTACCGGGACAGGGATTCGATACGCAGTATTTT
.,TRBJ2-7,TRBV6-1,.,CASSENYEQYF,TGTGCCAGCAGTGAAAACTACGAGCAGTACTTC
.,TRBJ2-3,TRBV7-9,.,CASSQADTQYF,TGTGCCAGCAGTCAGGCAGATACGCAGTATTTT
once,TRBJ1-4,TRBV28,.,CASIRERAATNEKLFF,TGTGCCAGCATTAGAGAAAGGGCAGCAACTAATGAAAAACTGTTTTTT
.,TRBJ1-4,TRBV21-1,.,CASSSRGGSATNEKLFF,TGTGCCAGCAGCTCTAGGGGGGGATCGGCGACTAATGAAAAACTGTTTTTT
few,TRBJ2-1,TRBV2,TRBD2,CASSAGGPDNEQFF,TGTGCCAGCAGTGCGGGGGGGCCCGACAATGAGCAGTTCTTC
.,TRBJ2-5,TRBV6-6,.,CASSYSRGQTQYF,TGTGCCAGCAGTTACTCCAGGGGCCAGACCCAGTACTTC
.,TRBJ2-2,TRBV6-1,.,CASSELGTGELFF,TGTGCCAGCAGTGAGCTGGGTACCGGGGAGCTGTTTTTT
.,TRBJ1-4,TRBV6-1,.,CASSPSGRVEKLFF,TGTGCCAGCAGCCCGAGTGGGAGGGTTGAAAAACTGTTTTTT
few,TRBJ1-1,TRBV4-3,.,CASSQEFSGNTEAFF,TGCGCCAGCAGCCAAGAGTTCTCGGGGAACACTGAAGCTTTCTTT
.,TRBJ1-1,TRBV28,.,CASSPRRNTEAFF,TGTGCCAGCAGCCCCAGGAGGAACACTGAAGCTTTCTTT
.,TRBJ2-7,TRBV7-6,.,CASSPGTGWQYF,TGTGCCAGCAGCCCTGGGACCGGCTGGCAGTACTTC
.,TRBJ2-2,TRBV5-6,.,CASSLLGGPVTGELFF,TGTGCCAGCAGCCTATTAGGGGGGCCGGTCACCGGGGAGCTGTTTTTT
.,TRBJ2-5,TRBV6-5,.,CASSYWTGRGGTQYF,TGTGCCAGCAGTTACTGGACAGGGAGGGGGGGGACCCAGTACTTC
.,TRBJ2-7,TRBV9,TRBD2,CASSVEVRTSLAEQYF,TGTGCCAGCAGCGTAGAGGTTAGGACTAGCTTGGCCGAGCAGTACTTC
.,TRBJ2-3,TRBV19,TRBD1,CASSIGQGAGDTQYF,TGTGCCAGTAGTATTGGACAGGGGGCGGGAGATACGCAGTATTTT
.,TRBJ2-7,TRBV6-1,.,CATKVRDKVDEQYF,TGTGCCACCAAGGTCAGGGATAAAGTAGACGAGCAGTACTTC
.,TRBJ2-3,TRBV5-5,TRBD2,CASSRGLVGEDTQYF,TGTGCCAGCAGCCGGGGACTAGTGGGCGAAGATACGCAGTATTTT
.,TRBJ2-2,TRBV28,.,CASSPATSRNTGELFF,TGTGCCAGCAGTCCAGCTACAAGCAGGAACACCGGGGAGCTGTTTTTT
.,TRBJ2-1,TRBV28,TRBD1,CASSNFTGGPYNEQFF,TGTGCCAGCAGCAACTTTACAGGGGGCCCCTACAATGAGCAGTTCTTC
.,TRBJ1-4,TRBV7-9,.,CASSFHATNEKLFF,TGTGCCAGCAGCTTCCACGCAACTAATGAAAAACTGTTTTTT
few,TRBJ2-1,TRBV11-2,.,CASLTGRGGSYNEQFF,TGTGCCAGCCTCACCGGGCGGGGAGGTTCTTACAATGAGCAGTTCTTC
.,TRBJ2-5,TRBV20-1,.,CSARAAETQYF,TGCAGTGCTAGAGCTGCAGAGACCCAGTACTTC